This TCR beta chain was recovered during a study of long-term antiretroviral therapy in people with HIV. Notes on the study in general: Clones showing expansion before ART dominated the repertoire at all time points.

From each donor, at least one pre-ART PBMC sample and at least two post-ART PBMC samples were obtained. The assay used was immunoSEQ (version v3.0), run at survey level. Per-sample TRB depth target: 40,000-50,000 T-cell genomes. TCRdb keeps only in-frame clones here, not all; method: immunoSEQ multiplex PCR. The sample lists about 25,000 clones, about 77% occurring once. Details on this clone: Its antigen is as yet unknown.

The material sequenced was unsorted PBMCs, taken 0.5 years after starting antiretroviral therapy. The source of this sequence is a middle-aged woman with HIV.

The CDR3 nucleotides are TGTGCCAGTAGTATAAGCGGACAGGTTTCTCCCTACGAGCAGTACTTC. Amino acid sequence: CASSISGQVSPYEQYF. This chain links TRBV19 with TRBJ2-7; 7 nucleotides agree with TRBD1. Unmatched junction bases numbered 9, after V lost 2 bases and J lost 2 bases. Germline V gene data show CDR1 as LNHDA and CDR2 as SQIVND (reference sequence). The CDR3 is 16 residues long.